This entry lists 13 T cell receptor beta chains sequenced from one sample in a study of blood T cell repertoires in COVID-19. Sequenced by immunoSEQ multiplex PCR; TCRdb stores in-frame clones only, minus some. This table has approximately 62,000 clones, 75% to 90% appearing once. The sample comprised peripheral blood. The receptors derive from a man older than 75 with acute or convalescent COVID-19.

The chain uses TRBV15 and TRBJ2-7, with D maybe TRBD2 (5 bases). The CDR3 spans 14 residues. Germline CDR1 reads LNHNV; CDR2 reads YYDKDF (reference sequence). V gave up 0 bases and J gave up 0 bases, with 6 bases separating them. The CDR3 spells CATSRDRDSYEQYF. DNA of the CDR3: TGTGCCACCAGCAGAGATCGGGACTCCTACGAGCAGTACTTC.

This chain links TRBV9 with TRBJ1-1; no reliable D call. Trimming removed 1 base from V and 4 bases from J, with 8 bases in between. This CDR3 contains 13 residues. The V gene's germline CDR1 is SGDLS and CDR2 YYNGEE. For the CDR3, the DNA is TGTGCCAGCAGCGTACTGGGCAGCACTGAAGCTTTCTTT. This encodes CASSVLGSTEAFF. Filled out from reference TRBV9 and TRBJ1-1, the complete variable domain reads DSGVTQTPKHLITATGQRVTLRCSPRSGDLSVYWYQQSLDQGLQFLIQYYNGEERAKGNILERFSAQQFPDLHSELNLSSLELGDSALYFCASSVLGSTEAFFGQGTRLTVV.

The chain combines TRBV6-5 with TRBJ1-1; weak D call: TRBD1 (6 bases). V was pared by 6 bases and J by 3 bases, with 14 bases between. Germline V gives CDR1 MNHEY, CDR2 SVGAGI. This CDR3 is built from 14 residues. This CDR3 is CASSLQGMDTEAFF. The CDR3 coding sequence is TGTGCCAGCAGCTTACAGGGAATGGACACTGAAGCTTTCTTT.

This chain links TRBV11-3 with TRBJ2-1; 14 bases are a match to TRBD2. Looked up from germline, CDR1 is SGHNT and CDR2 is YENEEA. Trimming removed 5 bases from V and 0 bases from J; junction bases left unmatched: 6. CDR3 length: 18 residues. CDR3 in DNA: TGTGCCAGCAGCGAAGGACTAGCGGGGGGCGGCTCCTACAATGAGCAGTTCTTC. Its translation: CASSEGLAGGGSYNEQFF.

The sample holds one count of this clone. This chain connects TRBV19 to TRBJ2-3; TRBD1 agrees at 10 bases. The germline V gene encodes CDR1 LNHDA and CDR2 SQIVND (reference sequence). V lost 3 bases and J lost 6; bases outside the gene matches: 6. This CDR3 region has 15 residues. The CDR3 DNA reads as TGTGCCAGTAGTATCAGACAGGGGGCGCAGGATACGCAGTATTTT. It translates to CASSIRQGAQDTQYF.

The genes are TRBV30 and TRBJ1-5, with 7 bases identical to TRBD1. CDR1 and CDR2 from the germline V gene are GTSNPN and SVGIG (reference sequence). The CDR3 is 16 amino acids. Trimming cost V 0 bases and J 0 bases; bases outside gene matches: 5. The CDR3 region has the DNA TGTGCCTGGAGTGTACCCACAGGGGATAGCAATCAGCCCCAGCATTTT. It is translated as CAWSVPTGDSNQPQHF.

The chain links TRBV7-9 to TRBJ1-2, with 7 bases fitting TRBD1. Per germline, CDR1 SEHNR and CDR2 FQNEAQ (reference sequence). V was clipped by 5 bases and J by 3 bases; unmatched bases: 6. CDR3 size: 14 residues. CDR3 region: CASSPPDRDYGYTF. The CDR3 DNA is TGTGCCAGCAGCCCCCCCGACAGGGACTATGGCTACACCTTC.

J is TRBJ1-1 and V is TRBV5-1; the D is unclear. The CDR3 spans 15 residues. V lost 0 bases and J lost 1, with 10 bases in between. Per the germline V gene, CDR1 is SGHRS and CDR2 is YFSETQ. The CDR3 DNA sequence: TGCGCCAGCAGCTTGGCGGTCCCCCCGAACACTGAAGCTTTCTTT. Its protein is CASSLAVPPNTEAFF.

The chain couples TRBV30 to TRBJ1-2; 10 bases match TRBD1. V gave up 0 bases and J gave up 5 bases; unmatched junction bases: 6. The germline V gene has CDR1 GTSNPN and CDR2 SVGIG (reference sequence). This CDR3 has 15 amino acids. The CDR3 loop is CAWSVLRTGGYGYTF. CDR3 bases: TGTGCCTGGAGTGTACTCCGGACAGGGGGGTATGGCTACACCTTC.

CDR3 residues: CASSGDRVSGYTF. The CDR3 bases are TGTGCCAGCAGTGGAGACAGGGTCTCTGGCTACACCTTC. The V and J genes are TRBV2 and TRBJ1-2, with 7 bases fitting TRBD1. J lost 7 bases, V lost 4 bases, and 6 bases had no gene match. CDR1 and CDR2 from the germline V gene are SNHLY and FYNNEI. The CDR3 runs to 13 residues.

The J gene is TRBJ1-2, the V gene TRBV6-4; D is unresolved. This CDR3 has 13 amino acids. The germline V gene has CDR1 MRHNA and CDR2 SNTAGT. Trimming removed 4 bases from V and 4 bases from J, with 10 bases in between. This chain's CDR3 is CASSAGLGYGYTF. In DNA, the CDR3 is TGTGCCAGCAGTGCGGGGTTGGGCTATGGCTACACCTTC.

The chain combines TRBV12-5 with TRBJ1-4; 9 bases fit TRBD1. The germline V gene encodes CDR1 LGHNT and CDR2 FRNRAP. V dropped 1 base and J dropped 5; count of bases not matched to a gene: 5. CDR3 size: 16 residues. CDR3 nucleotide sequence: TGTGCTAGTGGTTTGGGCGGGACAGGGCAAAATGAAAAACTGTTTTTT. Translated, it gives CASGLGGTGQNEKLFF.

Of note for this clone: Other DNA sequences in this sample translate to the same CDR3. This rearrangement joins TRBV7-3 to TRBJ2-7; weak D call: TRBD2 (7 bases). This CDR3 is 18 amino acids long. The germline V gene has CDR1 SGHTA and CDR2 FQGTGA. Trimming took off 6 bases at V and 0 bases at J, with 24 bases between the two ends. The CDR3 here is CASSPRRAGAGSSYEQYF. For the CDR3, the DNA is TGTGCCAGCAGTCCTCGGCGGGCGGGGGCAGGGAGCTCCTACGAGCAGTACTTC.